The 13 T cell receptor beta chains in this list originate from one sample, sequenced in a study of CD8+ T cells in alopecia areata. Indicated treatment: oral pan-JAK inhibitor, 5-10 mg twice daily. Isolated RNA was reverse transcribed into cDNA used as the sequencing template. Repertoires were generated with immunoSEQ multiplex PCR, while TCRdb's copy carries only in-frame clones and drops some. Seen here are about 180,000 clones, less than 70% observed once, and the top ten hold roughly 10%. The sequenced sample was CD8+ T cells sorted from blood, obtained at week 24, from a patient treated with tofacitinib. All receptors derive from a human donor with alopecia areata.

The V and J genes are TRBV6-5 and TRBJ2-7, with D possibly TRBD1 on 6 matching bases. CDR1 is MNHEY, CDR2 SVGAGI, per germline. V dropped 5 bases and J dropped 2 bases, with 16 bases sitting between them. This CDR3 comprises 15 residues. CDR3 nucleotide sequence: TGTGCCAGCAGTGTTACAGGGTCGTCCGCCTACGAGCAGTACTTC. Amino acids: CASSVTGSSAYEQYF.

The chain uses TRBV30 and TRBJ2-1; 7 bases agree with TRBD1. There are 13 residues in the CDR3. The V segment lost 2 bases and the J segment 5 bases; nucleotides outside the gene matches: 3. Per the germline V gene, CDR1 is GTSNPN and CDR2 is SVGIG (reference sequence). The CDR3 coding sequence is TGTGCCTGGAGTTCGACAGGGAACAATGAGCAGTTCTTC. Translation: CAWSSTGNNEQFF.

The sample holds one count of this clone. The chain recombines TRBV5-6 with TRBJ2-3; D is ambiguous. Germline lookup yields CDR1 SGHDT and CDR2 YYEEEE. V lost 5 bases, J lost 0 bases, and 1 base lay in between. CDR3 length: 11 amino acids. The DNA of the CDR3 is TGTGCCAGCAGTAGCACAGATACGCAGTATTTT. Its protein product is CASSSTDTQYF.

The chain recombines TRBV6-1 with TRBJ2-2; 8 nucleotides match TRBD1. The CDR3 runs to 14 residues. Germline-derived CDR1 and CDR2 are MNHNS and SASEGT. V lost 6 bases, J lost 5 bases, and 5 bases stayed unmatched. The CDR3 bases are TGTGCCAGCAGCGTGGACAGGGCAACCGGGGAGCTGTTTTTT. It encodes CASSVDRATGELFF.

The chain carries TRBV5-1 and TRBJ2-7, with D tentatively TRBD1 (6 bases). Germline V gives CDR1 SGHRS, CDR2 YFSETQ. There are 15 residues in the CDR3. Trimming removed 1 base at V and 4 bases at J, with 15 bases between. CDR3 DNA sequence: TGCGCCAGCAGCTTGACACCCTCAGGGGTTTACGAGCAGTACTTC. Residues: CASSLTPSGVYEQYF.

J is TRBJ2-1 and V is TRBV19, with D maybe TRBD1 (6 bases). This CDR3 has 14 amino acids. Germline V lookup: CDR1 LNHDA, CDR2 SQIVND (reference sequence). V lost 10 bases, J lost 8 bases, and 21 bases lay in between. CDR3 nucleotides: TGTGCCACCAACTCACAGGGCCGGGCGGATGAGCAGTTCTTC. Translation: CATNSQGRADEQFF.

The V gene is TRBV4-1, the J gene TRBJ2-3; 9 nucleotides match TRBD1. CDR3 length: 17 residues. The V gene end was trimmed by 0 bases and the J gene end by 6 bases; junction bases not matched to a gene: 10. Germline CDR1 is MGHRA and CDR2 is YSYEKL. The chain's CDR3 is CASSQETGGLNRDTQYF. DNA of the CDR3: TGCGCCAGCAGCCAAGAGACAGGGGGGTTGAATCGGGATACGCAGTATTTT.

This chain links TRBV4-3 with TRBJ2-2; tentatively, D is TRBD2 (6 bases). The germline CDR1 and CDR2 sequences are LGHNA and YSLEER. The V gene lost 3 bases and the J gene lost 1 base, with 12 bases spanning the gap. The CDR3 totals 16 residues. CDR3 residues: CASSQDRGRNTGELFF. Here the CDR3 DNA reads TGCGCCAGCAGCCAGGATCGGGGGAGGAACACCGGGGAGCTGTTTTTT.

The table lists this clone with a few counts. CDR3 residues: CASSATGAVNTEAFF. DNA of the CDR3: TGTGCCAGTAGTGCGACAGGGGCGGTGAACACTGAAGCTTTCTTT. The chain is built from TRBV19 and TRBJ1-1; 8 positions agree with TRBD1. Germline V gene sequence: CDR1 LNHDA, CDR2 SQIVND (reference sequence). The ends lost 5 bases at V and 0 bases at J; junction bases unmatched: 5. The CDR3 extends over 15 amino acids.

V usage is TRBV7-9 and J usage is TRBJ2-7, with D perhaps matching TRBD1 (5 bases). CDR1 and CDR2 (germline): SEHNR, FQNEAQ (reference sequence). The CDR3 contains 14 residues. Trimming left V 1 base short and J 5 bases short, with 12 bases between. CDR3 loop: CASSLVQQGNEQYF. Here the CDR3 DNA reads TGTGCCAGCAGCTTAGTGCAGCAGGGTAACGAGCAGTACTTC.

The chain is built from TRBV2 and TRBJ2-2; TRBD2 might be the D (6 bases). V lost 1 base and J lost 0, with 9 bases in between. Germline V lookup: CDR1 SNHLY, CDR2 FYNNEI. The CDR3 totals 16 residues. The CDR3 spells CASSEGPGANTGELFF. CDR3 DNA sequence: TGTGCCAGCAGTGAAGGACCGGGGGCGAACACCGGGGAGCTGTTTTTT.

DNA of the CDR3: TGTGCCACCAGCAGAGGGGGACTCCCCGAGAACAATGAGCAGTTCTTC. This translates into CATSRGGLPENNEQFF. J is TRBJ2-1 and V is TRBV15, with D maybe TRBD2 (6 bases). The germline CDR1 and CDR2 sequences are LNHNV and YYDKDF (reference sequence). CDR3 size: 16 residues. Trimming stripped 1 base from V and 5 bases from J, with 15 bases between.

This chain connects TRBV25-1 to TRBJ1-2; D uncertain. The CDR3 loop spans 13 amino acids. Germline loops: CDR1 MGHDK, CDR2 SYGVNS. V lost 4 bases, J lost 0 bases, and 6 bases lay in between. The CDR3 loop is CASSAHTNYGYTF. The CDR3 DNA reads TGTGCCAGCAGTGCACATACTAACTATGGCTACACCTTC.